The T cell receptor (beta chain) described here comes from a study of long-term antiretroviral therapy in people with HIV. Study-wide findings and caveats: Clones showing expansion before ART dominated the repertoire at all time points. Despite increasing after ART, diversity remained lower than that of transplant donor controls.

This CDR3 has 16 amino acids. Germline assignment: CDR1 MNHEY and CDR2 SMNVEV (reference sequence). The ends were cut back, 5 bases at V and 1 base at J, with 15 bases in the middle. On this clone itself: Its antigen is unknown.

Sequencing relied on immunoSEQ assay v3.0, run at survey level. Data came from immunoSEQ multiplex PCR; TCRdb stores just in-frame clones and leaves some out. The sample lists approximately 15,000 clones, 65% to 80% occurring once. The receptor comes from a man in his forties or fifties with HIV. The sequences come from unsorted PBMCs, collected 3.1 years after starting antiretroviral therapy. The chain links TRBV27 to TRBJ2-4; a weak D match, TRBD2 (6 bases). DNA of the CDR3: TGTGCCAGCAGTATTGGAGGGGTAGGGGCCAAAAACATTCAGTACTTC. Translation gives CASSIGGVGAKNIQYF.